Presented here are 24 T cell receptor beta chains from one specimen sequenced in a study of shared clonotypes between healthy human individuals. Measured with immunoSEQ multiplex PCR; TCRdb has only the in-frame clones, and not every one. Among approximately 840,000 clones, about 96% were seen once, and the ten largest hold 0.2% to 0.25%. The naive CD8 subset, CD45RO-negative cells positively selected for CCR7, excluded terminally differentiated effector memory CD45RA+ cells. Specimen: naive CD8+ T cells sorted from blood. Source of these receptors: a man aged 30-40 years in good health.

This chain uses TRBV6-6 with TRBJ2-7; D might be TRBD1 (5 bases). V gave up 5 bases and J gave up 4 bases, with 9 bases separating them. This CDR3 is 12 amino acids long. From germline, CDR1 is MNHNY and CDR2 SVGAGI (reference sequence). Here the CDR3 DNA reads TGTGCCAGCAGTGGCGCAGGGTACGAGCAGTACTTC. It is translated as CASSGAGYEQYF.

J is TRBJ2-1 and V is TRBV9; D is uncertain. The CDR3 spans 17 residues. Germline V lookup: CDR1 SGDLS, CDR2 YYNGEE. The V gene lost 4 bases and the J gene lost 4 bases, with 21 bases spanning the gap. CDR3 DNA: TGTGCCAGCAGCTCCGGTAGGGCCCTGGTAGGATACAATGAGCAGTTCTTC. Protein sequence: CASSSGRALVGYNEQFF.

The J gene is TRBJ2-6, the V gene TRBV27, with 8 bases lining up with TRBD1. J gave up 1 base and V 2 bases, and 10 bases lay outside the gene matches. CDR3 length: 19 amino acids. The germline CDR1 and CDR2 sequences are MNHEY and SMNVEV (reference sequence). The CDR3 loop is CASSLGAAGGFSGANVLTF. The CDR3 nucleotides read TGTGCCAGCAGTTTAGGCGCGGCAGGGGGCTTTTCTGGGGCCAACGTCCTGACTTTC.

J is TRBJ1-2 and V is TRBV10-2, with D unresolved. Deletions cut 2 bases from V and 4 bases from J, with 17 bases between. The CDR3 runs 16 residues. Germline CDR1 WSHSY, CDR2 SAAADI. The CDR3 region has the DNA TGCGCCAGCAGTGAGGGGGTCTGGGAGATCGGCTATGGCTACACCTTC. Its translation: CASSEGVWEIGYGYTF.

The V call is TRBV9, the J call TRBJ2-7, with 7 bases identical to TRBD1. After removal of 3 bases from V and 1 base from J, the junction contained 1 base not matched to a gene. CDR3 length equals 13 residues. Germline V gene lookup returns CDR1 SGDLS and CDR2 YYNGEE. The CDR3 nucleotides are TGTGCCAGCAGCGGGGGACAGTCCTACGAGCAGTACTTC. Translated, it gives CASSGGQSYEQYF.

J is TRBJ1-4 and V is TRBV7-9, with D perhaps TRBD1 (5 bases). Germline lookup yields CDR1 SEHNR and CDR2 FQNEAQ (reference sequence). The CDR3 is 15 residues long. The V and J ends lost 3 bases and 8 bases respectively, with 16 bases between them. The CDR3 region is CASSFGRSRDEKLFF. CDR3 nucleotide sequence: TGTGCCAGCAGCTTTGGAAGGTCCCGGGACGAAAAACTGTTTTTT.

This clone was detected only once. The chain employs TRBV28 and TRBJ2-6; D gene uncertain. The ends were cut back, 3 bases at V and 8 bases at J, with 14 bases in the middle. Germline V gene lookup returns CDR1 MDHEN and CDR2 SYDVKM. The CDR3 is 15 amino acids. CDR3 sequence (DNA): TGTGCCAGCAGTTTGGCACTTTTTTCAACCAACGTCCTGACTTTC. Translated, it gives CASSLALFSTNVLTF.

The J gene is TRBJ1-3, the V gene TRBV30; D is ambiguous. Per germline, CDR1 GTSNPN and CDR2 SVGIG (reference sequence). The length of the CDR3 is 11 residues. The CDR3 DNA sequence: TGTGGTAGAGACACTGGAAACACCATATATTTT. This sequence encodes CGRDTGNTIYF.

This chain links TRBV5-4 with TRBJ2-7; TRBD2 matches at 9 bases. This CDR3 is built from 15 residues. V lost 5 bases to trimming and J lost 1 base; unmatched junction nucleotides: 7. Germline loops: CDR1 SGHNT, CDR2 YYREEE (reference sequence). The CDR3 DNA follows: TGTGCCAGCAGGCCGAGCGGGGGGACTTCCTACGAGCAGTACTTC. It yields the protein CASRPSGGTSYEQYF.

The chain recombines TRBV28 with TRBJ2-2; the match to TRBD2 covers 7 bases. The J segment lost 3 bases and the V segment lost 4 bases, leaving 8 bases of the junction unmatched. Per germline, CDR1 MDHEN and CDR2 SYDVKM. CDR3 length equals 16 residues. The CDR3 DNA is TGTGCCAGCAGTTCCCCCGGGGAGGGAGACACCGGGGAGCTGTTTTTT. The encoded protein is CASSSPGEGDTGELFF.

The chain recombines TRBV27 with TRBJ2-7; 13 bases agree with TRBD2. Germline lookup yields CDR1 MNHEY and CDR2 SMNVEV (reference sequence). V lost 8 bases, J lost 7 bases, and 14 bases stayed unmatched. The CDR3 has 16 residues. The CDR3 reads CASHTLGTSGTGEQYF. The CDR3 DNA follows: TGTGCCAGCCACACCCTCGGGACTAGCGGGACGGGGGAGCAGTACTTC.

This sequence joins TRBV7-9 and TRBJ2-7, with TRBD1 matching over 7 bases. The ends lost 5 bases at V and 0 bases at J; junction bases unmatched: 4. Germline V gives CDR1 SEHNR, CDR2 FQNEAQ (reference sequence). This CDR3 comprises 14 residues. The CDR3 loop is CASSAGTDSYEQYF. CDR3 DNA sequence: TGTGCCAGCAGCGCTGGGACAGACTCCTACGAGCAGTACTTC.

This CDR3 is CASSFPSGANTGELFF. The CDR3 region has the DNA TGTGCCAGTAGCTTCCCCAGCGGGGCGAACACCGGGGAGCTGTTTTTT. The rearrangement joins TRBV19 to TRBJ2-2, with 7 bases fitting TRBD2. The J segment lost 0 bases and the V segment lost 6 bases, leaving 7 bases of the junction unmatched. This CDR3 spans 16 amino acids. CDR1 is LNHDA, CDR2 SQIVND, per germline (reference sequence). Full variable domain (missing parts from reference TRBV19 and TRBJ2-2): DGGITQSPKYLFRKEGQNVTLSCEQNLNHDAMYWYRQDPGQGLRLIYYSQIVNDFQKGDIAEGYSVSREKKESFPLTVTSAQKNPTAFYLCASSFPSGANTGELFFGEGSRLTVL.

V and J are TRBV27 and TRBJ2-1, with no clear D. V shed 2 bases and J shed 2 bases, with 10 bases lying between them. The CDR3 covers 15 residues. Germline CDR1 is MNHEY and CDR2 is SMNVEV (reference sequence). Written as DNA, the CDR3 is TGTGCCAGCAGTTTAGAAGCGTTTCCCTACAATGAGCAGTTCTTC. Translated, it gives CASSLEAFPYNEQFF.

This chain uses TRBV6-1 with TRBJ2-1; D not resolved. V was shortened by 8 bases and J by 0 bases, with 11 bases between the two germline ends. This CDR3 spans 14 amino acids. Germline V gene data show CDR1 as MNHNS and CDR2 as SASEGT. The CDR3 region is CASPRLGSYNEQFF. The CDR3 DNA reads as TGTGCCAGCCCGCGGCTTGGCTCCTACAATGAGCAGTTCTTC.

This chain links TRBV10-1 with TRBJ2-7, with TRBD2 identical over 8 bases. Germline V gene sequence: CDR1 WNHNN, CDR2 SYGVQD (reference sequence). The CDR3 is 13 amino acids. Trimming at V came to 4 bases and at J to 6 bases, leaving 5 bases not matched to a gene. As DNA, the CDR3 is TGCGCCAGCAGTGGGACTAGCAAAGGCGAGCAGTACTTC. As protein: CASSGTSKGEQYF.

This chain uses TRBV2 with TRBJ1-2; no firm D call. Germline V gene data show CDR1 as SNHLY and CDR2 as FYNNEI. CDR3 size: 10 residues. V lost 10 bases, J lost 8 bases, and 11 bases lay in between. The CDR3 nucleotides are TGTGCCACCTCCATTCCCGGCTACACCTTC. It encodes CATSIPGYTF.

The genes are TRBV7-9 and TRBJ2-3; the match to TRBD1 covers 7 bases. CDR3 length: 15 residues. V was pared by 6 bases and J by 0 bases, with 6 bases of the junction left unmatched. Germline V gene lookup returns CDR1 SEHNR and CDR2 FQNEAQ (reference sequence). CDR3 sequence reads: CASRYTGASTDTQYF. The CDR3 nucleotides are TGTGCCAGCAGATATACAGGGGCCAGCACAGATACGCAGTATTTT.

Turning to this clone: The same CDR3 can be traced to other DNA sequences in this sample. The chain carries TRBV5-4 and TRBJ2-1; no clear D gene. CDR1 is SGHNT and CDR2 is YYREEE in the germline V gene (reference sequence). This CDR3 spans 11 amino acids. Trimming took 3 bases from V and 7 from J, leaving 5 bases between them. CDR3 DNA: TGTGCCAGCAGCTCGAATAATGAGCAGTTCTTC. Its protein is CASSSNNEQFF.

CDR3 residues: CASSYSTGTLYNEQFF. The DNA for the CDR3 is TGTGCCAGCAGTTACTCGACCGGGACGCTGTACAATGAGCAGTTCTTC. The J gene is TRBJ2-1, the V gene TRBV6-5; D may be TRBD1 or TRBD2 (5 bases each). V shed 0 bases and J shed 4 bases, with 13 bases lying between them. There are 16 residues in the CDR3. The germline CDR1 and CDR2 sequences are MNHEY and SVGAGI.

This chain joins TRBV9 and TRBJ2-7; TRBD2 might be the D (7 bases). V lost 4 bases and J lost 3, with 14 bases in between. Germline CDR1 and CDR2: SGDLS and YYNGEE. CDR3 size: 14 residues. The chain's CDR3 is CASSPSGGVYEQYF. CDR3 in DNA: TGTGCCAGCAGCCCGTCGGGGGGCGTCTACGAGCAGTACTTC.

This clone was detected only once. This chain joins TRBV5-1 and TRBJ2-7; 9 bases are shared with TRBD1. The length of the CDR3 is 15 residues. Trimming at V came to 3 bases and at J to 1 base, leaving 5 bases not matched to a gene. Germline loops: CDR1 SGHRS, CDR2 YFSETQ. CDR3 DNA: TGCGCCAGCAGCTCAAGACAGGGGGGGTCCTACGAGCAGTACTTC. Its translation: CASSSRQGGSYEQYF.

CDR3 bases: TGTGCCAGCAGCCCAGGTTACTCCGGCGGCGATGAGCAGTTCTTC. Its translation is CASSPGYSGGDEQFF. V is TRBV7-2 and J is TRBJ2-1; D is unresolved. With 5 bases removed from V and 8 bases from J, the gap between germline ends came to 19 bases. Germline assignment: CDR1 SGHTA and CDR2 FQGNSA. This CDR3 comprises 15 residues.

Concerning this clone itself: Other nucleotide sequences in the sample specify the same CDR3. V usage is TRBV29-1 and J usage is TRBJ2-7, with 12 bases matching TRBD2. V was pared by 6 bases and J by 4 bases, with 4 bases of the junction left unmatched. Germline CDR1 and CDR2: SQVTM and ANQGSEA. The CDR3 is made up of 13 amino acids. DNA for the CDR3: TGCAGCGTGGGGACTAGCGGGCGGTACGAGCAGTACTTC. It translates to CSVGTSGRYEQYF.